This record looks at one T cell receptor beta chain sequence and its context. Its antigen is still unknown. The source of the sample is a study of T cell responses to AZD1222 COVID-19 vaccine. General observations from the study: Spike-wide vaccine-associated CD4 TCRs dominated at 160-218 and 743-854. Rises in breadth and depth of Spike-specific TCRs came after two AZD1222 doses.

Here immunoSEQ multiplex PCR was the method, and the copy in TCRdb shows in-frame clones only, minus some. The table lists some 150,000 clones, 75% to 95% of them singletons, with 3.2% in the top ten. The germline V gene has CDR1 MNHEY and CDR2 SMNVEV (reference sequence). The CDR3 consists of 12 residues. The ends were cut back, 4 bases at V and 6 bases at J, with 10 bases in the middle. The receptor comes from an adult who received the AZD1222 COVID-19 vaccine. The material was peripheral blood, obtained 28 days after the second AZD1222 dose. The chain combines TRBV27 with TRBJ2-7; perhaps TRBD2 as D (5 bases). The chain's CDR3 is CASSSGISEQYF. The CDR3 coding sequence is TGTGCCAGCAGTTCCGGGATCTCCGAGCAGTACTTC.